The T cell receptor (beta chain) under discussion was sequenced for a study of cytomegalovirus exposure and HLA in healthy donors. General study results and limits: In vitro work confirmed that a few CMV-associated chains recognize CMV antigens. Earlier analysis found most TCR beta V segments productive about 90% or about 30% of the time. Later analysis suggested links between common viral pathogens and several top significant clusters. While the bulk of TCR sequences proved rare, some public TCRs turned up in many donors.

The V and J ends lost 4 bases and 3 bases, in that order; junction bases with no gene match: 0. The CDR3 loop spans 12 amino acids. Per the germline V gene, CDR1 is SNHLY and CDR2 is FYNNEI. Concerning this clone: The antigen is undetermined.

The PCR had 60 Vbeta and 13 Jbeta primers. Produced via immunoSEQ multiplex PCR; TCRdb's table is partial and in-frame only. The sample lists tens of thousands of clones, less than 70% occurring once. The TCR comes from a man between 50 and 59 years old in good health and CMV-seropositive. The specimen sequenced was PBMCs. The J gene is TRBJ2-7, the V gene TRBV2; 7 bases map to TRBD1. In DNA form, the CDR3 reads TGTGCCAGCAGTGGACAGGGCTACGAGCAGTACTTC. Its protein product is CASSGQGYEQYF.